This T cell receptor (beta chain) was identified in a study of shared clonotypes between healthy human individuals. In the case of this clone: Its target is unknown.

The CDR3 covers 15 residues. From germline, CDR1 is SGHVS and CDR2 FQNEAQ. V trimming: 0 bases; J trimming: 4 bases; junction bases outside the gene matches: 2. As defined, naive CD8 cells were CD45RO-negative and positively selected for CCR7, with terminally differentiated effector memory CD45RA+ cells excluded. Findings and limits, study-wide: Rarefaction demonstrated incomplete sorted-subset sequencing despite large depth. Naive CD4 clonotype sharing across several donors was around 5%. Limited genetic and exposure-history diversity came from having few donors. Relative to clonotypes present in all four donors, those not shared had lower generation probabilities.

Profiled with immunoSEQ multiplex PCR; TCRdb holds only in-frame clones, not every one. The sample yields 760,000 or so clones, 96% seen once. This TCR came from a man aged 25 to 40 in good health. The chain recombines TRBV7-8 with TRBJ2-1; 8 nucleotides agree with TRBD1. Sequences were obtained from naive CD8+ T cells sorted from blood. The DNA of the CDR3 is TGTGCCAGCAGCTTAGCTCAGGGGGCTTACAATGAGCAGTTCTTC. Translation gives CASSLAQGAYNEQFF.